This TCR beta chain emerged from a study of blood T cell repertoires in COVID-19. Background on the study: Material from acute and convalescent COVID-19 was sourced from the United States, Italy and Spain. Nucleic acid was either cDNA or gDNA, and it came from T cells, B-cell-depleted T cells, or PBMCs.

There are 13 residues in the CDR3. CDR1 and CDR2 (germline): LNHDA, SQIVND (reference sequence). The J segment lost 8 bases and the V segment lost 8 bases, leaving 7 bases of the junction unmatched. As handled by the study authors: The authors estimated nucleated cell counts from reference gene primer amplification. Data came from immunoSEQ multiplex PCR; TCRdb stores just in-frame clones and leaves some out. That table is the source of V, J and clone size, and D and trimming were worked out from the DNA. The sample has approximately 230,000 clones, roughly four fifths seen once. Sequencing was performed on peripheral blood. The sequence was collected from a man aged 80 or over with acute or convalescent COVID-19. This chain connects TRBV19 to TRBJ2-1; 9 bases are shared with TRBD1. The CDR3 reads CASSNRGLDEQFF. In DNA form, the CDR3 reads TGTGCCAGTTCCAACAGGGGGCTAGATGAGCAGTTCTTC. The full variable domain, rest sourced from reference TRBV19 and TRBJ2-1, is DGGITQSPKYLFRKEGQNVTLSCEQNLNHDAMYWYRQDPGQGLRLIYYSQIVNDFQKGDIAEGYSVSREKKESFPLTVTSAQKNPTAFYLCASSNRGLDEQFFGPGTRLTVL.